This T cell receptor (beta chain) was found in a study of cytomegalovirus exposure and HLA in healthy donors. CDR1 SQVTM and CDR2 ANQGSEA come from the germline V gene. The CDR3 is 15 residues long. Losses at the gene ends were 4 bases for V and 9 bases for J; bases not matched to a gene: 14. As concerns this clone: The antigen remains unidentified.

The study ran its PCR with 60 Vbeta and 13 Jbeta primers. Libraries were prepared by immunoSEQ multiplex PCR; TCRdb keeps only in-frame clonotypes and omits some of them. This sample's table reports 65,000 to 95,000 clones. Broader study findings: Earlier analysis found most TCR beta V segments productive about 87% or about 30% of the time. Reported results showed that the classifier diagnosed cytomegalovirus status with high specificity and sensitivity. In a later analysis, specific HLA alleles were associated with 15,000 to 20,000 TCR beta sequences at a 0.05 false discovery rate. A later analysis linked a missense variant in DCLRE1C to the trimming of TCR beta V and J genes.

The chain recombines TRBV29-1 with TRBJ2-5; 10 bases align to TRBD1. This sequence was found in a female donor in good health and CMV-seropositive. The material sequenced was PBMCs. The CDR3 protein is CSVGPGQGRGAAQYF. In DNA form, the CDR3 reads TGCAGCGTTGGTCCGGGACAGGGGCGAGGGGCGGCCCAGTACTTC.